A selection of T cell receptor beta chains follows, all from one sample in a study of shared clonotypes between healthy human individuals. Assay used: immunoSEQ multiplex PCR; TCRdb lists only in-frame clones, some missing. This table has about 2.1 million clones, approximately 92% appearing once. Specimen: naive CD8+ T cells from PBMCs. The receptor set was obtained from a man aged 18 to 30 in good health. Some clones in this sample may be carry-over from other donors' samples. Both conserved end residues are part of each CDR3. The D gene is left open where the match is weak. Some rows have no size entry. The others give once, few or many, or a class for an expanded clone.

clone_size,j_call,d_call,v_call,cdr3_nt,cdr3_aa
.,TRBJ2-3,TRBD2,TRBV28,TGTGCCAGCAGTTTGACTAGCGGGAGTCGAATTAGTACAGATACGCAGTATTTT,CASSLTSGSRISTDTQYF
.,TRBJ2-1,.,TRBV2,TGTGCCAGCAGTGTTCAATTCAATGAGCAGTTCTTC,CASSVQFNEQFF
.,TRBJ1-2,.,TRBV5-5,TGTGCCAGCAGCCCAGGGAGGCGGGACTATGGCTACACCTTC,CASSPGRRDYGYTF
once,TRBJ2-7,.,TRBV10-1,TGCGCCAGCAGTGAGATTGGTGGAGAGCAGTACTTC,CASSEIGGEQYF
.,TRBJ2-7,.,TRBV6-4,TGTGCCAGCAGCTTCCACCGACAGGTTTTCTACGAGCAGTACTTC,CASSFHRQVFYEQYF
.,TRBJ2-7,.,TRBV27,TGTGCCAGCAGCATTAGGCCAGGACAGATTTACGAGCAGTACTTC,CASSIRPGQIYEQYF
.,TRBJ2-3,.,TRBV27,TGTGCCAGCAGTTTCGAGCCGTGGGATACGCAGTATTTT,CASSFEPWDTQYF
.,TRBJ2-2,.,TRBV19,TGTGCCAGTAGTATAGGGTCTTATATCACCGGGGAGCTGTTTTTT,CASSIGSYITGELFF
.,TRBJ1-1,.,TRBV19,TGTGCCAGTAGTATCAGCCGGGGCACTGAAGCTTTCTTT,CASSISRGTEAFF
once,TRBJ2-1,TRBD1,TRBV7-9,TGTGCCAGCAGCTCCACAAGACAGGGGGCCTATGAGCAGTTCTTC,CASSSTRQGAYEQFF
.,TRBJ2-2,.,TRBV19,TGTGCCAGTAGTATCGCGGGGTCCGGCACCGGGGAGCTGTTTTTT,CASSIAGSGTGELFF
.,TRBJ1-1,TRBD1,TRBV14,TGTGCCAGCAGCCAAGTGCAGGGGGGCACTGAAGCTTTCTTT,CASSQVQGGTEAFF
few,TRBJ1-1,TRBD1,TRBV28,TGTGCCAGCAGTCCAGGACAGGGGGCAGTGGGAGCTTTCTTT,CASSPGQGAVGAFF
.,TRBJ1-3,TRBD1,TRBV5-4,TGTGCCAGCAAGGTGACAGGGGCTGGAAACACCATATATTTT,CASKVTGAGNTIYF
.,TRBJ1-2,.,TRBV4-1,TGCGCCAGCAGCCAGGGCCTTTCAGGGTACTATGGCTACACCTTC,CASSQGLSGYYGYTF
.,TRBJ2-7,TRBD1,TRBV29-1,TGCAGCGCTTTGCAGGGGGCCGCCTACGAGCAGTACTTC,CSALQGAAYEQYF
.,TRBJ2-4,TRBD2,TRBV5-1,TGCGCCAGCAGCATTACGGGACTAGCGGTAGGCAAAAACATTCAGTACTTC,CASSITGLAVGKNIQYF
.,TRBJ2-7,TRBD1,TRBV7-9,TGTGCCAGCAGCTTAGGGACAGGCCCCTTGGAGCAGTACTTC,CASSLGTGPLEQYF
.,TRBJ1-5,.,TRBV7-8,TGTGCCAGCAGCTTAGAAGGGATCAATCAGCCCCAGCATTTT,CASSLEGINQPQHF
once,TRBJ2-7,TRBD2,TRBV27,TGTGCCAGCAGTTTATCCAGCGGGATCTTCTACGAGCAGTACTTC,CASSLSSGIFYEQYF
.,TRBJ1-1,.,TRBV30,TGTGCCTGGAGTGCCTACCTAGAAGCTTTCTTT,CAWSAYLEAFF
.,TRBJ2-1,TRBD2,TRBV9,TGTGCCAGCAGCGTAGGGGGAGGGCGGAATGAGCAGTTCTTC,CASSVGGGRNEQFF
.,TRBJ1-1,.,TRBV19,TGTGCCAGTAGTATGTGGGCAAGGAGTACTGAAGCTTTCTTT,CASSMWARSTEAFF
once,TRBJ1-3,.,TRBV5-1,TGCGCCAGCAGCTTGTCGACACCTCGGAACACCATATATTTT,CASSLSTPRNTIYF
.,TRBJ2-1,.,TRBV10-3,TGTGCCATCAAAGGGACCGGGACCAGCTTTGAAGAGCAGTTCTTC,CAIKGTGTSFEEQFF
.,TRBJ2-3,.,TRBV7-9,TGTGCCAGCAGCCCGGACAGCCTAACAGATACGCAGTATTTT,CASSPDSLTDTQYF
.,TRBJ2-7,.,TRBV19,TGTGCCAGTAGTAACAGGGGGGGCTACGAGCAGTACTTC,CASSNRGGYEQYF
.,TRBJ2-3,TRBD2,TRBV9,TGTGCCAGCAGCGTAGGAGTGGGACTATCGACAGATACGCAGTATTTT,CASSVGVGLSTDTQYF
.,TRBJ1-4,.,TRBV9,TGTGCCAGCAGCGGCGGACCGCGAAATGAAAAACTGTTTTTT,CASSGGPRNEKLFF
.,TRBJ2-3,TRBD2,TRBV6-5,TGTGCCAGCAGACCGGGACTACGAGGAGATACGCAGTATTTT,CASRPGLRGDTQYF
few,TRBJ1-4,.,TRBV9,TGTGCCAGCAGCGTAGAGGGGGGGTCCTATGAAAAACTGTTTTTT,CASSVEGGSYEKLFF
.,TRBJ2-1,TRBD2,TRBV9,TGTGCCAGCAGCCATACCCCGTCCAGCGGGAGTTTTAATGAGCAGTTCTTC,CASSHTPSSGSFNEQFF
.,TRBJ2-1,TRBD2,TRBV4-2,TGTGCCAGCAGCCAAGGGTCGGTGGGAGGGTTTGACCATGAGCAGTTCTTC,CASSQGSVGGFDHEQFF
.,TRBJ1-3,.,TRBV29-1,TGCAGCGTTGAGGGGGGCGAGGCTGGAAACACCATATATTTT,CSVEGGEAGNTIYF
.,TRBJ2-7,TRBD2,TRBV6-1,TGTGCCAGCCGGGGGGGCTACCCCTACGAGCAGTACTTC,CASRGGYPYEQYF
.,TRBJ1-1,TRBD1,TRBV4-2,TGTGCCAGCAGCCCAACTGGACAGGAAGATAGAGCTTTCTTT,CASSPTGQEDRAFF
.,TRBJ2-1,TRBD1,TRBV29-1,TGCAGCGCTCGGACAGGGGGTTACAATGAGCAGTTCTTC,CSARTGGYNEQFF
.,TRBJ1-5,TRBD1,TRBV19,TGTGCCAGTAGTATAGCGTCGAGACAGGGGTACAATCAGCCCCAGCATTTT,CASSIASRQGYNQPQHF
.,TRBJ1-5,.,TRBV19,TGTGCCAGTAAAGCAACCCGGGACGGAGGGCGGGCCCAGCATTTT,CASKATRDGGRAQHF
.,TRBJ2-7,TRBD1,TRBV6-6,TGTGCCAGCAGCCTCGACAGGGCTTCCTACGAGCAGTACTTC,CASSLDRASYEQYF
.,TRBJ2-7,.,TRBV6-5,TGTGCCAGCACTGGGCCTAGCTACGAGCAGTACTTC,CASTGPSYEQYF
.,TRBJ2-7,TRBD1,TRBV2,TGTGCCAGCAGTGGGGGGGACAGGGGACCCTACGAGCAGTACTTC,CASSGGDRGPYEQYF
.,TRBJ2-1,TRBD2,TRBV4-1,TGCGCCAGCAGCCCTCTAGCGGGAGGGAATGAGCAGTTCTTC,CASSPLAGGNEQFF